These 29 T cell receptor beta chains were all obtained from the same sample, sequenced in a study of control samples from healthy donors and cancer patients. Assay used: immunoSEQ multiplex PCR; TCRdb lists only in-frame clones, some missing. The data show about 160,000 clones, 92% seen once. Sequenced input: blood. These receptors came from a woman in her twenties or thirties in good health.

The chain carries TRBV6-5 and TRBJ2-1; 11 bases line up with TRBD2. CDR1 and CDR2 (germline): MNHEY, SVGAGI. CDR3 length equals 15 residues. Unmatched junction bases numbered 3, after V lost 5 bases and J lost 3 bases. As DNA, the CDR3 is TGTGCCAGCAGTCTGACTAGCGGGGACTACAATGAGCAGTTCTTC. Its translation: CASSLTSGDYNEQFF.

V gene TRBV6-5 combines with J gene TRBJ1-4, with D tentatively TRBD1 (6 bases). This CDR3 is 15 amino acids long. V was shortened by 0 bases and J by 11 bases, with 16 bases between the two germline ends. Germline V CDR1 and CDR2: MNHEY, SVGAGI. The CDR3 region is CASSYSRHLGAKLFF. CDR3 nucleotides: TGTGCCAGCAGTTACTCGAGGCATCTGGGGGCCAAACTGTTTTTT.

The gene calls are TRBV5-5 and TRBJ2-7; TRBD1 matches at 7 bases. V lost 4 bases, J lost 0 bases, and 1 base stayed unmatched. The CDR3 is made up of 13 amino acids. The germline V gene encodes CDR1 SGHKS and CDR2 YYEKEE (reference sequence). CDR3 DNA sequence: TGTGCCAGCAGCCGACAGGGCTCCTACGAGCAGTACTTC. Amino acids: CASSRQGSYEQYF.

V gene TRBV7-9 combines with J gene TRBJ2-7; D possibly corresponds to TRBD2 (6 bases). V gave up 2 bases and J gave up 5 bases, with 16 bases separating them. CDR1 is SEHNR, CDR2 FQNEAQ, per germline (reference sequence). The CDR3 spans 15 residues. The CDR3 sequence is CASSLYGGMRDEQYF. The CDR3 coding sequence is TGTGCCAGCAGCTTATACGGGGGAATGAGGGACGAGCAGTACTTC.

The chain's CDR3 is CASSPLGGETQYF. The CDR3 bases are TGTGCCAGCAGCCCTCTGGGGGGAGAGACCCAGTACTTC. The rearrangement joins TRBV7-9 to TRBJ2-5; a possible D gene is TRBD2 (6 bases). V dropped 5 bases and J dropped 4 bases, with 11 bases sitting between them. The CDR3 extends over 13 amino acids. Looked up from germline, CDR1 is SEHNR and CDR2 is FQNEAQ (reference sequence).

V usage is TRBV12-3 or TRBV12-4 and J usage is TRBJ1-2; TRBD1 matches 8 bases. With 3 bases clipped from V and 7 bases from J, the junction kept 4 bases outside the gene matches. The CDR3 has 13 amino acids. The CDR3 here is CASSFQGAIGYTF. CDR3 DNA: TGTGCCAGCAGTTTTCAGGGGGCCATTGGCTACACCTTC.

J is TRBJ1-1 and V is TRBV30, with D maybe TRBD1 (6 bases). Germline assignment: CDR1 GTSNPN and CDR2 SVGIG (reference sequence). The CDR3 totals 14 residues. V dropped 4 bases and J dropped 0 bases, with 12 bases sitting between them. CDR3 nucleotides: TGTGCCTGGATATGGGGGGGCTTGAACACTGAAGCTTTCTTT. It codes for CAWIWGGLNTEAFF.

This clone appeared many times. The CDR3 region has the DNA TGTGCCAGCAGAGGAGCGGATAGGGGGAACACTGAAGCTTTCTTT. It is translated as CASRGADRGNTEAFF. This chain connects TRBV6-5 to TRBJ1-1; D perhaps matches TRBD1 (5 bases). Trimming took 6 bases from V and 1 from J, leaving 15 bases between them. The CDR3 runs to 15 residues. Germline V gives CDR1 MNHEY, CDR2 SVGAGI.

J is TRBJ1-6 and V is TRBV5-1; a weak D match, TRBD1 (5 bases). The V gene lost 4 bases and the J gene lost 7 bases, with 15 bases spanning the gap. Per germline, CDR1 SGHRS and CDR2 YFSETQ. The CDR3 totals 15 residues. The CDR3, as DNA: TGCGCCAGCAGCCCGATTGCGGGGGACAATTCACCCCTCCACTTT. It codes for CASSPIAGDNSPLHF.

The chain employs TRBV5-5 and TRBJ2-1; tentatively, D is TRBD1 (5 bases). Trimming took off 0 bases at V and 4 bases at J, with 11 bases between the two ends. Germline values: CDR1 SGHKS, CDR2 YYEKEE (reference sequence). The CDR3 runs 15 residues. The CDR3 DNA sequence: TGTGCCAGCAGCTTGGACATTACAGGTTACAATGAGCAGTTCTTC. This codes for CASSLDITGYNEQFF.

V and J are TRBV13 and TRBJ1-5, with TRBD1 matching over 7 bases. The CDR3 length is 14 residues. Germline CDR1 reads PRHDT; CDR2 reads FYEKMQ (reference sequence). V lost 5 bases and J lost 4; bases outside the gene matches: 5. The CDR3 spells CASSLGQLNQPQHF. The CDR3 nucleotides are TGTGCCAGCAGCCTGGGACAGTTAAATCAGCCCCAGCATTTT.

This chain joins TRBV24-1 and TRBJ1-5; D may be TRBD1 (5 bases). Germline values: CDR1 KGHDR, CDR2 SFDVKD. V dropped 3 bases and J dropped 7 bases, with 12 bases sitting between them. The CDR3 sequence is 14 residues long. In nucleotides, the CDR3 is TGTGCCACCAGTGATGCTATTGGGGACCAGCCCCAGCATTTT. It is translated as CATSDAIGDQPQHF.

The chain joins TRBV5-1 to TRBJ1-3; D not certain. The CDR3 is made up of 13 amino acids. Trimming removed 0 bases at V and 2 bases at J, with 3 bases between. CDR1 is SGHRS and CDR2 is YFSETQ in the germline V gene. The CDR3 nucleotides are TGCGCCAGCAGCTTGGAACCTGGAAACACCATATATTTT. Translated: CASSLEPGNTIYF.

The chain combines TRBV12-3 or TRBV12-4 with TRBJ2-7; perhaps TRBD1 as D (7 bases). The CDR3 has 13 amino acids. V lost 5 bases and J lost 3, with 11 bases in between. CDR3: CASSAGQNYEQYF. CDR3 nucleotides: TGTGCCAGCAGTGCGGGACAGAACTACGAGCAGTACTTC.

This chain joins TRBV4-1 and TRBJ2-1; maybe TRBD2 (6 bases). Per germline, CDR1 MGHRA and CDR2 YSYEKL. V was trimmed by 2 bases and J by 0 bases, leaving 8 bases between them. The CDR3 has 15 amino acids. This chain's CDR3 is CASSQMRDSYNEQFF. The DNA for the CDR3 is TGCGCCAGCAGCCAAATGCGGGACTCCTACAATGAGCAGTTCTTC.

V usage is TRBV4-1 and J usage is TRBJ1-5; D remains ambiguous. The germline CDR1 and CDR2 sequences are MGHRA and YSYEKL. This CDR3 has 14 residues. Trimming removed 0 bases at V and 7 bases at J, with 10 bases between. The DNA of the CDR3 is TGCGCCAGCAGCCAAGATGTACGAGCGCAGCCCCAGCATTTT. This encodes CASSQDVRAQPQHF.

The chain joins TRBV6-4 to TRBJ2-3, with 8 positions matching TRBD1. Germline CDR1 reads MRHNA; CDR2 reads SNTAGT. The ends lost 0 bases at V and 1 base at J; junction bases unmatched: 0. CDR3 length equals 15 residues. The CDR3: CASSDSGQGTDTQYF. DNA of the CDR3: TGTGCCAGCAGTGACTCGGGACAGGGCACAGATACGCAGTATTTT.

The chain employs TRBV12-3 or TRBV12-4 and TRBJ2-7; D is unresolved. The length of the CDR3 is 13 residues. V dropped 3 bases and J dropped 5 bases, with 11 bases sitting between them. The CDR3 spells CASSLFGQDEQYF. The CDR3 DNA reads TGTGCCAGCAGTTTGTTTGGGCAGGACGAGCAGTACTTC.

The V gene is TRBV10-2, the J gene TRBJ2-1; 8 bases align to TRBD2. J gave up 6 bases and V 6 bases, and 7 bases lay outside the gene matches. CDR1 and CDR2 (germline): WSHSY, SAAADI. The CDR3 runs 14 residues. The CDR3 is CASSTSGATNEQFF. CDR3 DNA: TGCGCCAGCAGCACTAGCGGAGCCACCAATGAGCAGTTCTTC.

In DNA form, the CDR3 reads TGTGCCAGTAGCTTAAGGACAGGGTTAACATATGAGCAGTTCTTC. Its translation: CASSLRTGLTYEQFF. The chain has TRBV19 and TRBJ2-1; 8 bases are a match to TRBD1. CDR1 is LNHDA and CDR2 is SQIVND in the germline V gene (reference sequence). The CDR3 runs to 15 residues. With V trimmed by 6 bases and J by 8 bases, 12 bases remained unmatched.

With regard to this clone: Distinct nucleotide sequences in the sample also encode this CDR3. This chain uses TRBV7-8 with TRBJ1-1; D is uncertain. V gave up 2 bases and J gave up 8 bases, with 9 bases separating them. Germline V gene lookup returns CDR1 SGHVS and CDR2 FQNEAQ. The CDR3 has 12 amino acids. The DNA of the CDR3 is TGTGCCAGCAGCTTAACCCCCGGGGAAGCTTTCTTT. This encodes CASSLTPGEAFF.

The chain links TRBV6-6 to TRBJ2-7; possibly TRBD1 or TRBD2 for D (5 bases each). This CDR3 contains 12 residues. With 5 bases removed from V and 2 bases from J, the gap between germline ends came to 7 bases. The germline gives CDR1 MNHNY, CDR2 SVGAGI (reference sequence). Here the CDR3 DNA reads TGTGCCAGCAGTGGGACCACCTACGAGCAGTACTTC. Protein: CASSGTTYEQYF.

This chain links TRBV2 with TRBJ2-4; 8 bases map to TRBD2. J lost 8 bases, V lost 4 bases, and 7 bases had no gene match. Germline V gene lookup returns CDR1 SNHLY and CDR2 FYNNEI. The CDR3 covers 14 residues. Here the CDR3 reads CASSGGGLGDIQYF. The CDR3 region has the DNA TGTGCCAGCAGTGGTGGGGGACTAGGGGACATTCAGTACTTC.

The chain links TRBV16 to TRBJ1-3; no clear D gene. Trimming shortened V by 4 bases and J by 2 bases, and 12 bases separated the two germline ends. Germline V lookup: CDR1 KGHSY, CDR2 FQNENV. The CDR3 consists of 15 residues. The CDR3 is CASSLQVGTGNTIYF. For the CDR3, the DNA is TGTGCCAGCAGCCTCCAGGTGGGAACTGGAAACACCATATATTTT.

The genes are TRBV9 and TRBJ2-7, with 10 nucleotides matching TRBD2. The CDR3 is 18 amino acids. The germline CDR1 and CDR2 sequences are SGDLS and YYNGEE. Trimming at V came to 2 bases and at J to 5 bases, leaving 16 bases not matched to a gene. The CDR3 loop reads CASSVPRGVAGGINEQYF. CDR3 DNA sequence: TGTGCCAGCAGCGTCCCCAGGGGGGTAGCGGGAGGAATTAACGAGCAGTACTTC.

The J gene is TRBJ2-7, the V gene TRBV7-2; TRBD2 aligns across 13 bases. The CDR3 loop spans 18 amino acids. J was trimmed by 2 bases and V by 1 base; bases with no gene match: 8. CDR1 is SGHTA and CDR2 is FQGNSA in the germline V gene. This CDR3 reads CASSLGLAGGRSPYEQYF. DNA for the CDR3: TGTGCCAGCAGCTTAGGACTAGCGGGAGGCCGTAGTCCCTACGAGCAGTACTTC.

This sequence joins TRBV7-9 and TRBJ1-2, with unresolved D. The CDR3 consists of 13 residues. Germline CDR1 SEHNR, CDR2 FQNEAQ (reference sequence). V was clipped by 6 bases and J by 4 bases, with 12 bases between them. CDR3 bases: TGTGCCAGCAGTGTGTCCCGGGGCTATGGCTACACCTTC. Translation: CASSVSRGYGYTF.

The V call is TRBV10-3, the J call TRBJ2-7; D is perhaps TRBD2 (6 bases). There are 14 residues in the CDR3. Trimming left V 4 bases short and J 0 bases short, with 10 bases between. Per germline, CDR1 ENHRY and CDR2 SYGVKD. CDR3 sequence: CAISVRDFSYEQYF. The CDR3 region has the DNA TGTGCCATCAGTGTAAGGGACTTCTCCTACGAGCAGTACTTC.

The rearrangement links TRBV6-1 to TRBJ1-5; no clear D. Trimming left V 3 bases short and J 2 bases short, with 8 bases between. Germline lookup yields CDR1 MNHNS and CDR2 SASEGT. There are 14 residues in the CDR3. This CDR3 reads CASSEVHGNQPQHF. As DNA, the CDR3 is TGTGCCAGCAGTGAGGTACACGGCAATCAGCCCCAGCATTTT.